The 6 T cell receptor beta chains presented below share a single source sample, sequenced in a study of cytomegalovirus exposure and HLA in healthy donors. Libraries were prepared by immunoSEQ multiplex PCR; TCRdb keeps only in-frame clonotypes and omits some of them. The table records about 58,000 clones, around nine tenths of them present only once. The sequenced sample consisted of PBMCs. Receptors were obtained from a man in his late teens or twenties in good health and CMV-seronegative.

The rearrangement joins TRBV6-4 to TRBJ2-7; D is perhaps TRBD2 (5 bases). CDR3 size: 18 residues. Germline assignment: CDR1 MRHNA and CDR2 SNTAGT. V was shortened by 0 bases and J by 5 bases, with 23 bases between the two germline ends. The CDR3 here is CASSDSDGDGGGCHEQYF. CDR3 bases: TGTGCCAGCAGTGACTCCGACGGCGACGGAGGAGGTTGTCACGAGCAGTACTTC.

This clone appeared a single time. DNA for the CDR3: TGTGCCAGCAGTTCTAACAGGGGACCCACCTTC. Protein sequence: CASSSNRGPTF. This chain connects TRBV28 to TRBJ1-2; 7 bases fit TRBD1. The CDR3 is 11 residues long. Per the germline V gene, CDR1 is MDHEN and CDR2 is SYDVKM. The ends lost 4 bases at V and 13 bases at J; junction bases unmatched: 6.

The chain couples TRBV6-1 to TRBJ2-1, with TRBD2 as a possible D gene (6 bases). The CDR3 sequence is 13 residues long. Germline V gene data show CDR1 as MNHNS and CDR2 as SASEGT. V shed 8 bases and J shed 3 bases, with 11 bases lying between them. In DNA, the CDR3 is TGTGCCAGCCCTAGCGCTAGCTACAATGAGCAGTTCTTC. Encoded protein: CASPSASYNEQFF.

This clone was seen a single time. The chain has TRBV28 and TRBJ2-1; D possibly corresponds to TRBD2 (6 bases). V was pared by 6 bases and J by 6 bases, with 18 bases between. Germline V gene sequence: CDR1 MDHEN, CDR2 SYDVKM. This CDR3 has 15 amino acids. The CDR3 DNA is TGTGCCAGCAGGAGTGGCGGGATGTCGTCCAATGAGCAGTTCTTC. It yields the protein CASRSGGMSSNEQFF.

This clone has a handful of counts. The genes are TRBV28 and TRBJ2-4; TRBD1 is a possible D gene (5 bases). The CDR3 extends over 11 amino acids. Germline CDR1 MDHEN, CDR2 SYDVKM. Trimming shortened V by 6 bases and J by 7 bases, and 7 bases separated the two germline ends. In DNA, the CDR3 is TGTGCCAGCAGAGGGGCGAACATTCAGTACTTC. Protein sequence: CASRGANIQYF.

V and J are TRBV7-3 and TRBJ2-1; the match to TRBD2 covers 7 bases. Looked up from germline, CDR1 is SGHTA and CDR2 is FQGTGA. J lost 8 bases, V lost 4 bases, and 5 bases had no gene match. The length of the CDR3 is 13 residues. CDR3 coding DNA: TGTGCCAGCAGCTCAACTAGCGTCCATGAGCAGTTCTTC. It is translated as CASSSTSVHEQFF.